The 19 T cell receptor beta chains given below trace back to one sample, sequenced in a study of CD8 T cells in ankylosing spondylitis. MiXCR, applied by TCRdb to the 5' RACE reads, yields one record per CDR3 protein. The table records some 340,000 distinct CDR3 sequences, roughly 14% of them present only once. The material sequenced was blood, either unsorted or a sorted T cell fraction (not recorded which). The source is a male donor with ankylosing spondylitis or in good health (not recorded which).

This clonotype has just a few counts. The chain combines TRBV20-1 with TRBJ2-2, with 15 positions matching TRBD2. The ends lost 5 bases at V and 5 bases at J; junction bases unmatched: 6. The CDR3 has 16 amino acids. CDR1 DFQATT and CDR2 SNEGSKA come from the germline V gene (reference sequence). The CDR3 bases are TGCAGTGCTTCCAGGACTAGCGGGAGGGGAACCGGGGAGCTGTTTTTT. Protein product: CSASRTSGRGTGELFF.

This chain links TRBV5-1 with TRBJ2-1; 10 bases fit TRBD1. Germline values: CDR1 SGHRS, CDR2 YFSETQ. This CDR3 contains 17 residues. J was trimmed by 8 bases and V by 2 bases; bases with no gene match: 13. CDR3 residues: CASSLHPGTGASYEQFF. CDR3 bases: TGCGCCAGCAGCTTACATCCTGGGACAGGGGCTAGCTATGAGCAGTTCTTC.

There are a few counts of this clonotype. The rearrangement uses TRBV6-1 and TRBJ2-7, with 7 bases fitting TRBD1. Per germline, CDR1 MNHNS and CDR2 SASEGT. V lost 4 bases, J lost 2 bases, and 5 bases stayed unmatched. The CDR3 sequence is 14 residues long. CDR3 in DNA: TGTGCCAGCAGTGGACAGGGAAGAGCCTACGAGCAGTACTTC. Protein sequence: CASSGQGRAYEQYF.

This clonotype turned up a few times. The chain carries TRBV27 and TRBJ1-2, with 8 bases lining up with TRBD1. J lost 4 bases, V lost 5 bases, and 9 bases had no gene match. The CDR3 is 15 residues long. Germline values: CDR1 MNHEY, CDR2 SMNVEV (reference sequence). CDR3 DNA sequence: TGTGCCAGCAGTCCGCGGACAGGGATCGGCTATGGCTACACCTTC. Translation gives CASSPRTGIGYGYTF.

V gene TRBV9 combines with J gene TRBJ2-3; 8 nucleotides match TRBD2. V lost 0 bases and J lost 3; bases outside the gene matches: 3. The CDR3 is 15 amino acids. Germline lookup yields CDR1 SGDLS and CDR2 YYNGEE. The CDR3 loop is CASSVGGRLTDTQYF. The CDR3 DNA is TGTGCCAGCAGCGTAGGCGGGAGGTTAACAGATACGCAGTATTTT.

This clonotype has just a few counts. The rearrangement uses TRBV5-1 and TRBJ2-5, with D perhaps TRBD1 (5 bases). This CDR3 region has 14 residues. V was clipped by 7 bases and J by 2 bases, with 15 bases between them. CDR1 and CDR2 (germline): SGHRS, YFSETQ. This chain's CDR3 is CASGPTDTQETQYF. The CDR3 coding sequence is TGCGCCAGCGGACCGACAGATACACAAGAGACCCAGTACTTC.

The V call is TRBV3-1, the J call TRBJ2-1; D possibly corresponds to TRBD1 (6 bases). Trimming removed 2 bases from V and 4 bases from J, with 27 bases in between. Germline lookup yields CDR1 LGHDT and CDR2 YNNKEL (reference sequence). CDR3 size: 20 residues. CDR3 sequence (DNA): TGTGCCAGCAGCCAACGTCTAAGGGGGAAGGCTCCCCTTGGTTACAATGAGCAGTTCTTC. Protein sequence: CASSQRLRGKAPLGYNEQFF.

This clonotype showed up just a few times. V gene TRBV29-1 combines with J gene TRBJ2-5; 9 nucleotides line up with TRBD2. In germline, CDR1 is SQVTM, CDR2 ANQGSEA. Trimming took 7 bases from V and 2 from J; bases not matched to a gene: 5. The CDR3 runs to 13 residues. The CDR3 spells CSATSGAQETQYF. Here the CDR3 DNA reads TGCAGCGCGACTAGCGGAGCGCAAGAGACCCAGTACTTC.

This clonotype came up once. The chain employs TRBV5-1 and TRBJ2-7; 9 nucleotides agree with TRBD1. Trimming removed 4 bases from V and 6 bases from J; junction bases left unmatched: 8. This CDR3 comprises 14 residues. Per germline, CDR1 SGHRS and CDR2 YFSETQ. The CDR3 sequence: CASSAQGALSEQYF. The CDR3 nucleotides are TGCGCCAGCAGCGCACAGGGGGCGCTCAGCGAGCAGTACTTC.

The chain uses TRBV19 and TRBJ1-2; unclear D gene. V shed 3 bases and J shed 2 bases, with 10 bases lying between them. This CDR3 has 14 residues. Looked up from germline, CDR1 is LNHDA and CDR2 is SQIVND (reference sequence). As DNA, the CDR3 is TGTGCCAGTAGTATCCCCAGACTCAACTATGGCTACACCTTC. Translating gives CASSIPRLNYGYTF.

This clonotype was seen only a few times. V usage is TRBV20-1 and J usage is TRBJ1-1; tentatively, D is TRBD1 (5 bases). V shed 5 bases and J shed 2 bases, with 9 bases lying between them. The CDR3 spans 12 residues. The germline V gene has CDR1 DFQATT and CDR2 SNEGSKA (reference sequence). CDR3 DNA: TGCAGTGCTGGGGACCTAAACACTGAAGCTTTCTTT. This sequence encodes CSAGDLNTEAFF.

The rearrangement joins TRBV7-9 to TRBJ2-7, with 9 bases lining up with TRBD1. The CDR3 has 15 amino acids. The J segment lost 4 bases and the V segment lost 5 bases, leaving 9 bases of the junction unmatched. Germline V gives CDR1 SEHNR, CDR2 FQNEAQ (reference sequence). The chain's CDR3 is CASSKPGTGLYEQYF. Here the CDR3 DNA reads TGTGCCAGCAGCAAGCCCGGGACAGGGCTGTACGAGCAGTACTTC.

This clonotype was counted ten times or more. The J gene is TRBJ2-6, the V gene TRBV12-3 or TRBV12-4; unclear D gene. This CDR3 contains 15 residues. Trimming cost V 3 bases and J 2 bases, with 8 bases left between them. CDR3 residues: CASSFTNAGANVLTF. For the CDR3, the DNA is TGTGCCAGCAGTTTTACGAACGCTGGGGCCAACGTCCTGACTTTC.

CDR3 sequence reads: CASGNPRAGETQYF. CDR3 nucleotides: TGCGCCAGCGGTAACCCGAGGGCGGGGGAGACCCAGTACTTC. This chain joins TRBV5-1 and TRBJ2-5, with a tentative D call TRBD2 (6 bases). Looked up from germline, CDR1 is SGHRS and CDR2 is YFSETQ. V gave up 7 bases and J gave up 5 bases, with 18 bases separating them. The CDR3 totals 14 residues.

The chain links TRBV12-3 or TRBV12-4 to TRBJ1-2, with D tentatively TRBD1 (5 bases). The CDR3 covers 12 residues. V lost 7 bases, J lost 7 bases, and 13 bases lay in between. DNA of the CDR3: TGTGCCAGCACTTTGGGGGAGTGTGGCTACACCTTC. This gives the protein CASTLGECGYTF.

This clonotype appeared a few times. V gene TRBV10-3 combines with J gene TRBJ1-2; unclear D gene. Germline V gene data show CDR1 as ENHRY and CDR2 as SYGVKD. Trimming shortened V by 2 bases and J by 2 bases, and 12 bases separated the two germline ends. The CDR3 has 15 amino acids. This chain's CDR3 is CAISERETGNYGYTF. In nucleotides, the CDR3 is TGTGCCATCAGTGAGCGGGAGACGGGGAACTATGGCTACACCTTC.

This clonotype came up a few times. The gene calls are TRBV12-3 or TRBV12-4 and TRBJ2-5; D tentatively fits TRBD1 or TRBD2 (6 bases each). CDR3 length: 14 residues. Trimming pared 5 bases from V and 5 bases from J, leaving 15 bases between. CDR3 bases: TGTGCCAGCAGTCCCCCCGGGGGCATTGAGACCCAGTACTTC. Protein product: CASSPPGGIETQYF.

This clonotype was counted a few times. The rearrangement joins TRBV3-1 to TRBJ1-6; unclear D gene. The V gene's germline CDR1 is LGHDT and CDR2 YNNKEL (reference sequence). The length of the CDR3 is 15 residues. V was clipped by 6 bases and J by 4 bases, with 13 bases between them. CDR3 in amino acids: CASRSEEGYNSPLHF. Here the CDR3 DNA reads TGTGCCAGCAGGAGCGAAGAGGGATATAATTCACCCCTCCACTTT.

This clonotype was counted between two and nine times. The CDR3 coding sequence is TGTGCCAGCAGGCCAGCGGGGGTTTACAATGAGCAGTTCTTC. As protein: CASRPAGVYNEQFF. The rearrangement joins TRBV2 to TRBJ2-1; 8 nucleotides match TRBD2. The CDR3 length is 14 residues. V shed 6 bases and J 4 bases; nucleotides not matched to a gene: 5. Germline values: CDR1 SNHLY, CDR2 FYNNEI.